This T cell receptor (beta chain) was identified in a study of blood T cell repertoires in COVID-19 (dated by TCRdb to 2020 to 2021). About the full investigation: Samples covering the acute and convalescent phases of COVID-19 were provided by collaborators in the United States, Italy and Spain. Nearly every sample came with metadata listing a de-identified subject ID, COVID-19 status, age in years and sex. The samples were drawn from two sources: the first 160 participants of the ongoing ImmuneRACE study, and 1,254 subjects contributed by 6 global collaborators. Where available, HLA class I and class II types were obtained from metadata supplied by the sample provider rather than from assay-based typing. The prospective study material was composed of cDNA or gDNA derived from T cells, B-cell-depleted T cells, or PBMCs. The repertoires were released in a freely available public database intended as a resource for research on the immune response to SARS-CoV-2. Deeply sampled blood TCRbeta repertoires from subjects exposed to, actively infected with, or recovered from COVID-19 were included in the dataset.

Findings and caveats that apply to the study as a whole: The amount of clinical and demographic metadata varied by source and participant and was provided uncurated.

Of note for this clone: Its recognized antigen is unknown. Base quality data are lacking; no much larger clone is found one base away.

The immunoSEQ Assay, a bias-controlled multiplex PCR, was used to amplify TCRbeta CDR3 regions from genomic DNA. In the source study's methods: The number of nucleated cells in each sample was estimated by amplification of reference gene primers within the assay. To quantify the absolute abundance of each unique TCRbeta CDR3 rearrangement, sequence reads were collapsed and filtered. For each sample, productive Simpson clonality was calculated as the square root of Simpson's diversity index over productive rearrangements. TCRdb provides this immuneACCESS table in a form limited to in-frame rearrangements. Some clones are lacking; in checked studies, under half of them reflect an unresolved V gene, and why the rest are absent is not known. That table supplies the V and J calls and clone size; D and trimming were determined from the DNA. Here the sample has about 71,000 clones; over 60% occur a single time. The ten top clones hold approximately 29% of the sample.

The CDR3 runs 16 residues from the cysteine to the phenylalanine. The read is trimmed to its CDR3 DNA, 48 bases read in frame from base 1. In the germline V gene, CDR1 corresponds to SGHTA and CDR2 to FQGNSA. Relative to germline, V is 5 bases shorter and J is 3 bases shorter, with 19 bases between their ends. Each collaborating institution followed its own protocols to collect whole blood in K2EDTA tubes. For TCRbeta analysis, collaborators shipped samples in one of three forms: frozen whole blood, isolated PBMCs, or DNA extracted from either of those sample types. The sample taken for sequencing was peripheral blood. Here the chain combines TRBV7-2 and TRBJ1-2; the D region possibly corresponds to TRBD1 (6 bases align). The sequence was collected from a woman older than 75 with active or convalescent COVID-19. The DNA sequence is TGTGCCAGCAGCGACACGGGCCAGGGGCCCTACTATGGCTACACCTTC. Its product reads: CASSDTGQGPYYGYTF.